Following are 19 T cell receptor beta chains from one sample sequenced in a study of T cells after yellow fever vaccination. TCRdb re-called the 5' RACE reads through MiXCR, storing one row per CDR3 protein. The table shows 500,000 to 650,000 distinct CDR3 sequences, with around 16% occurring only once. The sequencing used PBMCs, collected less than 6 days after the first yellow fever vaccination. Every receptor here comes from a man younger than 35 who received the YFV17D yellow fever vaccine.

The rearrangement uses TRBV6-2 or TRBV6-3 and TRBJ2-2; D could derive from TRBD1 or TRBD2 (6 bases each). Per germline, CDR1 MNHEY and CDR2 SVGEGT. This CDR3 is 13 amino acids long. V was trimmed by 7 bases and J by 7 bases, leaving 13 bases between them. Here the CDR3 reads CASTRGAVGELFF. The CDR3 coding sequence is TGTGCCAGCACGAGGGGGGCGGTCGGGGAGCTGTTTTTT.

V is TRBV4-3 and J is TRBJ1-1, with 8 bases aligning to TRBD1. Germline V gives CDR1 LGHNA, CDR2 YSLEER. The ends lost 6 bases at V and 1 base at J; junction bases unmatched: 7. The CDR3 runs to 15 residues. CDR3 sequence: CASRWQGAGNTEAFF. CDR3 nucleotide sequence: TGCGCCAGCAGGTGGCAGGGGGCCGGGAACACTGAAGCTTTCTTT.

This clonotype was observed a handful of times. The V and J genes are TRBV7-2 and TRBJ2-3, with 12 nucleotides matching TRBD2. Germline V CDR1 and CDR2: SGHTA, FQGNSA. With 5 bases clipped from V and 2 bases from J, the junction kept 5 bases outside the gene matches. This CDR3 spans 16 amino acids. The DNA for the CDR3 is TGTGCCAGCAGCACACTAGCGGGGGGAACCACAGATACGCAGTATTTT. Its translation: CASSTLAGGTTDTQYF.

CDR3 sequence: CASSVGTGETGELFF. CDR3 bases: TGTGCCAGCAGCGTAGGGACAGGGGAAACCGGGGAGCTGTTTTTT. The chain couples TRBV9 to TRBJ2-2, with TRBD1 matching 9 bases. The CDR3 runs to 15 residues. With V trimmed by 0 bases and J by 5 bases, 2 bases remained unmatched. The germline CDR1 and CDR2 sequences are SGDLS and YYNGEE.

This chain links TRBV9 with TRBJ2-1; no definite D call. The V and J ends lost 8 bases and 2 bases respectively, with 20 bases between them. Germline-derived CDR1 and CDR2 are SGDLS and YYNGEE. This CDR3 contains 16 residues. CDR3: CASKYWAPRPYNEQFF. The CDR3 nucleotides read TGTGCCAGTAAATATTGGGCCCCCCGACCCTACAATGAGCAGTTCTTC.

V and J are TRBV6-1 and TRBJ2-2; 15 nucleotides match TRBD2. This CDR3 has 16 amino acids. After removal of 4 bases from V and 5 bases from J, the junction contained 2 bases not matched to a gene. CDR1 MNHNS and CDR2 SASEGT come from the germline V gene. The CDR3 region has the DNA TGTGCCAGCAGTGGTGGGACTAGCGGGAGGACCGGGGAGCTGTTTTTT. It specifies CASSGGTSGRTGELFF.

The chain carries TRBV6-1 and TRBJ1-1; the D is unclear. From germline, CDR1 is MNHNS and CDR2 SASEGT. The V and J ends lost 9 bases and 4 bases respectively, with 15 bases between them. The CDR3 length is 13 residues. CDR3 sequence: CARAPGTSTEAFF. The CDR3 DNA reads TGTGCCAGAGCCCCAGGTACGAGCACTGAAGCTTTCTTT.

This clonotype was picked up a small number of times. CDR3 DNA sequence: TGCGCCAGCAGCTTGGATTGGGGGAATTCACCCCTCCACTTT. As protein: CASSLDWGNSPLHF. V is TRBV5-1 and J is TRBJ1-6; a possible D gene is TRBD1 (5 bases). Germline assignment: CDR1 SGHRS and CDR2 YFSETQ. Deletions cut 0 bases from V and 7 bases from J, with 8 bases between. There are 14 residues in the CDR3. Using reference TRBV5-1 and TRBJ1-6 for the parts outside the CDR3, the full variable domain is KAGVTQTPRYLIKTRGQQVTLSCSPISGHRSVSWYQQTPGQGLQFLFEYFSETQRNKGNFPGRFSGRQFSNSRSEMNVSTLELGDSALYLCASSLDWGNSPLHFGNGTRLTVT.

The rearrangement uses TRBV4-1 and TRBJ1-5; the match to TRBD1 covers 9 bases. The trim removed 2 bases at V and 9 bases at J, leaving 8 bases unmatched. From germline, CDR1 is MGHRA and CDR2 YSYEKL. This CDR3 region has 15 residues. The DNA of the CDR3 is TGCGCCAGCAGCCAACTATACAGGGGGCCTGCGCCCCAGCATTTT. This translates into CASSQLYRGPAPQHF.

This clonotype has just a few counts. The J gene is TRBJ2-4, the V gene TRBV4-1; the D is unclear. Trimming left V 4 bases short and J 7 bases short, with 8 bases between. Germline V gene data show CDR1 as MGHRA and CDR2 as YSYEKL. The CDR3 has 12 residues. CDR3 nucleotides: TGCGCCAGCAGCCCATCTGCGAACATTCAGTACTTC. It encodes CASSPSANIQYF.

This rearrangement joins TRBV21-1 to TRBJ2-7; TRBD2, the table's D call, lacks a check against the DNA. TRBV21-1 is tagged as a pseudogene. The CDR3 totals 18 residues. The CDR3 spells CASSKGMGGPTLYAQQYF. As DNA, the CDR3 is TGTGCCAGCAGCAAAGGGATGGGGGGACCTACCCTCTACGCCCAGCAGTACTTC.

The chain has TRBV5-6 and TRBJ2-3, with no clear D. Looked up from germline, CDR1 is SGHDT and CDR2 is YYEEEE. The CDR3 runs 16 residues. Trimming shortened V by 0 bases and J by 1 base, and 12 bases separated the two germline ends. CDR3 DNA sequence: TGTGCCAGCAGCTTGGGGGTCGACGGTGGCACAGATACGCAGTATTTT. Translated: CASSLGVDGGTDTQYF.

The gene calls are TRBV10-3 and TRBJ1-1; no clear D. Per the germline V gene, CDR1 is ENHRY and CDR2 is SYGVKD. Between the trimmed V and J ends, which lost 4 bases and 5 bases, there was a span of 5 bases. The CDR3 sequence is 11 residues long. The CDR3 protein is CAISAETEAFF. In DNA form, the CDR3 reads TGTGCCATCAGTGCTGAAACTGAAGCTTTCTTT.

This clonotype has just a few counts. The chain employs TRBV6-4 and TRBJ2-1, with 9 positions matching TRBD1. The CDR3 runs 14 residues. The germline CDR1 and CDR2 sequences are MRHNA and SNTAGT. The trim removed 1 base at V and 6 bases at J, leaving 1 base unmatched. CDR3 DNA: TGTGCCAGCAGTGACTTGACAGGGGGCAATGAGCAGTTCTTC. As protein: CASSDLTGGNEQFF.

The V call is TRBV24-1, the J call TRBJ1-5; possibly TRBD1 for D (6 bases). This CDR3 contains 15 residues. Between the trimmed V and J ends, which lost 8 bases and 3 bases, there was a span of 16 bases. CDR1 and CDR2 (germline): KGHDR, SFDVKD. CDR3 loop: CATIKDGQTNQPQHF. CDR3 sequence (DNA): TGTGCCACCATAAAGGACGGACAGACCAATCAGCCCCAGCATTTT.

This clonotype was recorded many times. The V call is TRBV29-1, the J call TRBJ1-2, with D uncertain. The CDR3 is 10 amino acids. Germline-derived CDR1 and CDR2 are SQVTM and ANQGSEA. Trimming left V 6 bases short and J 6 bases short, with 8 bases between. The chain's CDR3 is CSVDRHGYTF. As DNA, the CDR3 is TGCAGCGTCGACCGGCATGGCTACACCTTC.

This sequence joins TRBV12-3 or TRBV12-4 and TRBJ1-4; possibly TRBD1 for D (6 bases). The CDR3 contains 16 residues. Trimming left V 6 bases short and J 2 bases short, with 16 bases between. The DNA of the CDR3 is TGTGCCAGCAGCCCCGGGTGGGGGGCCACTAATGAAAAACTGTTTTTT. Protein: CASSPGWGATNEKLFF.

The chain joins TRBV20-1 to TRBJ1-5; 7 nucleotides agree with TRBD1. Germline CDR1 and CDR2: DFQATT and SNEGSKA (reference sequence). The CDR3 has 13 amino acids. V was clipped by 3 bases and J by 4 bases; unmatched bases: 3. CDR3 sequence (DNA): TGCAGTGCTAGGGGACAGATAAATCAGCCCCAGCATTTT. Amino acid sequence: CSARGQINQPQHF.

This rearrangement joins TRBV28 to TRBJ2-5; D is perhaps TRBD1 (5 bases). Germline V CDR1 and CDR2: MDHEN, SYDVKM. The CDR3 spans 14 residues. Trimming stripped 3 bases from V and 3 bases from J, with 11 bases between. The DNA for the CDR3 is TGTGCCAGCAGTTTTCAGGCCAGGGAAGAGACCCAGTACTTC. Protein product: CASSFQAREETQYF.